This T cell receptor beta chain came from a study of blood T cell repertoires in COVID-19. The overall study: Samples came from the United States, Italy and Spain, spanning acute and convalescent COVID-19.

This CDR3 has 14 amino acids. Germline values: CDR1 KGHSH, CDR2 LQKENI. V gave up 6 bases and J gave up 6 bases, with 18 bases separating them. The authors' processing: Amplifying reference gene primers gave estimates of nucleated cell counts. Generated by immunoSEQ multiplex PCR, the TCRdb table keeps only in-frame clones and is missing some. The V and J calls and clone size come from that table; D and trimming were worked out from the DNA. The profile shows around 17,000 clones, 88% of them singletons. The source of this sequence is a human donor in a cohort sampled during active COVID-19. The rearrangement uses TRBV18 and TRBJ2-7, with a weak D call TRBD1 (5 bases). The specimen sequenced was peripheral blood. The CDR3 is CASSQVETGAEQYF. The CDR3 coding sequence is TGTGCCAGCTCCCAGGTGGAAACAGGAGCCGAGCAGTACTTC.